Sequencing of this TCR beta chain was carried out in a study of cytomegalovirus exposure and HLA in healthy donors. Study overall: Inside one of the first data releases sat 85 million or so unique TCRs taken from HLA-typed donors.

Amplification used 60 Vbeta primers and 13 Jbeta primers. Using immunoSEQ multiplex PCR, the repertoire was profiled, and TCRdb retains in-frame clones only, with some absent. The data contain 46,000 or so clones, 55% to 75% of them singletons. J gave up 4 bases and V 3 bases, and 4 bases lay outside the gene matches. The CDR3 spans 14 residues. The germline CDR1 and CDR2 sequences are SGHDT and YYEEEE. This clonotype was obtained from a man in his fifties or sixties in good health and CMV-seropositive. The chain recombines TRBV5-6 with TRBJ1-1, with 9 bases that match TRBD1. Sequencing was carried out using PBMCs. The CDR3 DNA follows: TGTGCCAGCAGCTCCCAACAGGGGGCCACTGAAGCTTTCTTT. The encoded protein is CASSSQQGATEAFF. The complete variable domain, with remaining parts taken from reference TRBV5-6 and TRBJ1-1, reads DAGVTQSPTHLIKTRGQQVTLRCSPKSGHDTVSWYQQALGQGPQFIFQYYEEEERQRGNFPDRFSGHQFPNYSSELNVNALLLGDSALYLCASSSQQGATEAFFGQGTRLTVV.